This TCR beta chain was captured in a study of OX40 agonist ivuxolimab in advanced cancers. In the study overall: Males comprised approximately 81% of the group, whose mean age was 60 years (range 23 to 79). Notes on the study in general: Certain nonresponders likewise exhibited a low normalized T-cell clonal expansion. Relative to CD4+ cells, CD8+ T cells on average had more expanded clones.

Systemic immunosuppression or a history of autoimmune disease excluded patients. The repertoire was sequenced with immunoSEQ multiplex PCR; TCRdb's copy has only in-frame clones and lacks some. The profile covers just over 90,000 clones, with 85% to 95% appearing a single time and approximately 2.4% taken by the ten largest. Of note for this clone: Its antigen is as yet unknown.

J gave up 1 base and V 2 bases, and 1 base lay outside the gene matches. The germline V gene encodes CDR1 MNHEY and CDR2 SMNVEV (reference sequence). The CDR3 spans 14 residues. The chain is built from TRBV27 and TRBJ2-7, with 8 bases fitting TRBD2. This sequence was found in an adult with an advanced solid tumor such as melanoma, head and neck, liver or kidney cancer. Sequences were derived from CD4+ or CD8+ T cells sorted from blood, sampled in a trial of the OX40 agonist ivuxolimab. The CDR3 region is CASSLSGGSYEQYF. As DNA, the CDR3 is TGTGCCAGCAGTTTAAGCGGGGGATCCTACGAGCAGTACTTC.